These 22 T cell receptor beta chains were sequenced from one sample in a study of blood T cell repertoires in COVID-19. Only in-frame clones appear in the TCRdb table, and some are missing; sequencing was by immunoSEQ multiplex PCR. The data show around 220,000 clones, 80% to 90% seen once. Sequenced input: peripheral blood. These receptors were collected from a man in his late teens or twenties with active or convalescent COVID-19.

The table lists this clone with a few counts. The chain combines TRBV4-1 with TRBJ1-5, with 7 nucleotides matching TRBD1. Germline CDR1 and CDR2: MGHRA and YSYEKL. The trim removed 1 base at V and 8 bases at J, leaving 8 bases unmatched. CDR3 length: 15 residues. The CDR3, as DNA: TGCGCCAGCAGCCAAGCCCCAGGGGGTATTGAGCCCCAGCATTTT. It encodes CASSQAPGGIEPQHF.

This chain links TRBV20-1 with TRBJ2-5; 9 bases line up with TRBD1. Germline assignment: CDR1 DFQATT and CDR2 SNEGSKA (reference sequence). Trimming cost V 3 bases and J 2 bases; bases outside gene matches: 4. The CDR3 is made up of 14 amino acids. Here the CDR3 reads CSASMTGGQETQYF. CDR3 nucleotides: TGCAGTGCTAGTATGACAGGGGGACAAGAGACCCAGTACTTC.

The chain joins TRBV19 to TRBJ1-3; tentatively, D is TRBD1 (6 bases). The CDR3 totals 15 residues. Germline CDR1 reads LNHDA; CDR2 reads SQIVND (reference sequence). Trimming left V 5 bases short and J 1 base short, with 12 bases between. The CDR3 sequence is CASSDTRGSGNTIYF. CDR3 DNA: TGTGCCAGTAGTGACACCAGGGGTTCTGGAAACACCATATATTTT.

The rearrangement uses TRBV3-1 (or the pseudogene TRBV3-2) and TRBJ1-3, with D possibly matching TRBD1 (6 bases). This CDR3 spans 16 amino acids. Trimming cost V 6 bases and J 4 bases, with 19 bases left between them. Looked up from germline, CDR1 is LGHDT and CDR2 is YNNKEL (reference sequence). The CDR3 loop is CASSSRDGGLGNTIYF. Here the CDR3 DNA reads TGTGCCAGCAGTAGCAGGGACGGGGGGCTAGGAAACACCATATATTTT.

The rearrangement uses TRBV25-1 and TRBJ1-1; no firm D call. This CDR3 is 11 amino acids long. Trimming cost V 8 bases and J 9 bases, with 13 bases left between them. In germline, CDR1 is MGHDK, CDR2 SYGVNS. The CDR3 here is CASGERLQAFF. The CDR3 coding sequence is TGTGCCAGCGGAGAGCGATTACAAGCTTTCTTT.

CDR3 region: CASSQTGAGELFF. CDR3 nucleotide sequence: TGCGCCAGCAGCCAAACAGGGGCCGGGGAGCTGTTTTTT. This chain links TRBV4-1 with TRBJ2-2; 7 bases line up with TRBD1. Germline V gene sequence: CDR1 MGHRA, CDR2 YSYEKL. The length of the CDR3 is 13 residues. V lost 2 bases, J lost 6 bases, and 0 bases stayed unmatched.

The chain uses TRBV6-2 or TRBV6-3 and TRBJ2-5; 14 bases are shared with TRBD2. CDR3 length equals 14 residues. Germline lookup yields CDR1 MNHEY and CDR2 SVGEGT. V shed 6 bases, J shed 12 bases, and the junction held 9 bases outside the gene matches. CDR3 DNA: TGTGCCAGCAGCCTGACTAGCGGGAGGGCTGAAGAGTACTTC. Amino acids: CASSLTSGRAEEYF.

The V gene is TRBV11-3, the J gene TRBJ2-1; D may be TRBD1 (5 bases). The germline V gene encodes CDR1 SGHNT and CDR2 YENEEA. With 3 bases removed from V and 6 bases from J, the gap between germline ends came to 12 bases. The CDR3 has 14 amino acids. CDR3 in DNA: TGTGCCAGCAGCTTTCAGGGATTACCCAATGAGCAGTTCTTC. Amino acids: CASSFQGLPNEQFF.

The chain joins TRBV15 to TRBJ2-6; no definite D call. The CDR3 loop spans 17 amino acids. Looked up from germline, CDR1 is LNHNV and CDR2 is YYDKDF (reference sequence). V lost 1 base and J lost 0, with 10 bases in between. The CDR3 loop reads CATSRAKQSSGANVLTF. The CDR3 nucleotides are TGTGCCACCAGCAGAGCAAAACAGAGCTCTGGGGCCAACGTCCTGACTTTC.

The chain recombines TRBV18 with TRBJ1-1, with TRBD1 matching 8 bases. Trimming cost V 4 bases and J 3 bases; bases outside gene matches: 1. The CDR3 has 13 residues. In germline, CDR1 is KGHSH, CDR2 LQKENI. CDR3 DNA: TGTGCCAGCTCACTCAGGGGGCACACTGAAGCTTTCTTT. This gives the protein CASSLRGHTEAFF.

This chain links TRBV7-3 with TRBJ2-7, with D possibly TRBD2 on 5 matching bases. Germline lookup yields CDR1 SGHTA and CDR2 FQGTGA. The V end lost 5 bases, the J end lost 5 bases, and 16 bases lay between the germline ends. The CDR3 runs to 14 residues. CDR3 bases: TGTGCCAGCAGCCCCCAAGGACTGTTCCACGAGCAGTACTTC. This codes for CASSPQGLFHEQYF.

The V call is TRBV5-1, the J call TRBJ1-1; 9 positions match TRBD1. V was clipped by 1 base and J by 5 bases; unmatched bases: 6. The CDR3 runs to 15 residues. Germline lookup yields CDR1 SGHRS and CDR2 YFSETQ. This CDR3 is CASSLQGGTGTEAFF. The CDR3 DNA follows: TGCGCCAGCAGCTTGCAGGGTGGGACAGGGACTGAAGCTTTCTTT. Full variable domain (remainder filled in from reference TRBV5-1 and TRBJ1-1): KAGVTQTPRYLIKTRGQQVTLSCSPISGHRSVSWYQQTPGQGLQFLFEYFSETQRNKGNFPGRFSGRQFSNSRSEMNVSTLELGDSALYLCASSLQGGTGTEAFFGQGTRLTVV.

This clone was seen just once. The V call is TRBV11-3, the J call TRBJ2-3; the D gene is possibly TRBD2 (6 bases). Per the germline V gene, CDR1 is SGHNT and CDR2 is YENEEA. This CDR3 region has 15 residues. Trimming left V 1 base short and J 2 bases short, with 10 bases between. The CDR3, as DNA: TGTGCCAGCAGCTTAGTTGCGGGGCACACAGATACGCAGTATTTT. Protein: CASSLVAGHTDTQYF.

The V call is TRBV18, the J call TRBJ1-5, with D uncertain. The germline gives CDR1 KGHSH, CDR2 LQKENI. CDR3 size: 15 residues. The ends were cut back, 3 bases at V and 1 base at J, with 10 bases in the middle. CDR3 protein: CASSPAVVSNQPQHF. CDR3 sequence (DNA): TGTGCCAGCTCACCGGCAGTGGTAAGCAATCAGCCCCAGCATTTT.

J is TRBJ2-6 and V is TRBV12-5, with a weak D call TRBD2 (6 bases). Germline lookup yields CDR1 LGHNT and CDR2 FRNRAP. The CDR3 sequence is 14 residues long. With 6 bases removed from V and 2 bases from J, the gap between germline ends came to 8 bases. Here the CDR3 reads CASGSGAGANVLTF. The CDR3 DNA is TGTGCTAGTGGATCGGGAGCTGGGGCCAACGTCCTGACTTTC.

J is TRBJ1-1 and V is TRBV11-2; 7 positions agree with TRBD1. The CDR3 runs to 18 residues. V dropped 0 bases and J dropped 3; count of bases not matched to a gene: 13. CDR1 is SGHAT and CDR2 is FQNNGV in the germline V gene. CDR3 coding DNA: TGTGCCAGCAGCTTAGATGCCCCCGGGACAGTTGGCGACACTGAAGCTTTCTTT. Its protein product is CASSLDAPGTVGDTEAFF. The whole variable domain, filled in from reference TRBV11-2 and TRBJ1-1, reads EAGVAQSPRYKIIEKRQSVAFWCNPISGHATLYWYQQILGQGPKLLIQFQNNGVVDDSQLPKDRFSAERLKGVDSTLKIQPAKLEDSAVYLCASSLDAPGTVGDTEAFFGQGTRLTVV.

There are a few counts of this clone. The chain couples TRBV5-5 to TRBJ2-3; 11 nucleotides match TRBD2. Per the germline V gene, CDR1 is SGHKS and CDR2 is YYEKEE (reference sequence). The CDR3 contains 18 residues. With V trimmed by 0 bases and J by 1 base, 7 bases remained unmatched. The CDR3: CASSLELAGVWGTDTQYF. CDR3 sequence (DNA): TGTGCCAGCAGCTTGGAACTAGCGGGAGTTTGGGGCACAGATACGCAGTATTTT.

The V and J genes are TRBV11-1 and TRBJ2-2; 10 bases are shared with TRBD1. The germline gives CDR1 SGHAT, CDR2 FQDESV (reference sequence). The CDR3 has 16 residues. V shed 6 bases and J 4 bases; nucleotides not matched to a gene: 8. The chain's CDR3 is CASSSDRGLGTGELFF. The CDR3 DNA reads TGTGCCAGCAGTTCCGACAGGGGGCTCGGCACCGGGGAGCTGTTTTTT.

The CDR3 region has the DNA TGTGCCACCAGCCCTCTCTGGGGGACTAGCGGGAGTAAAGAGACCCAGTACTTC. Protein sequence: CATSPLWGTSGSKETQYF. The chain employs TRBV15 and TRBJ2-5, with 14 bases fitting TRBD2. Per the germline V gene, CDR1 is LNHNV and CDR2 is YYDKDF (reference sequence). The CDR3 covers 18 residues. J gave up 3 bases and V 5 bases, and 11 bases lay outside the gene matches.

The chain is built from TRBV5-1 and TRBJ2-5; 8 bases match TRBD2. After removal of 5 bases from V and 2 bases from J, the junction contained 8 bases not matched to a gene. The CDR3 extends over 15 amino acids. Germline lookup yields CDR1 SGHRS and CDR2 YFSETQ. The DNA of the CDR3 is TGCGCCAGCAGGGCGGGAGGCGCTGAGCAAGAGACCCAGTACTTC. This encodes CASRAGGAEQETQYF.

This clone has a single count. The chain combines TRBV12-5 with TRBJ2-3; 15 nucleotides line up with TRBD2. The germline CDR1 and CDR2 sequences are LGHNT and FRNRAP. This CDR3 is built from 19 residues. Trimming removed 3 bases from V and 2 bases from J; junction bases left unmatched: 9. The DNA for the CDR3 is TGTGCTAGTGGTTTCCCGGCGGGACTAGCGGGAGGCACCACAGATACGCAGTATTTT. The encoded protein is CASGFPAGLAGGTTDTQYF. Full variable domain (remainder filled in from reference TRBV12-5 and TRBJ2-3): DARVTQTPRHKVTEMGQEVTMRCQPILGHNTVFWYRQTMMQGLELLAYFRNRAPLDDSGMPKDRFSAEMPDATLATLKIQPSEPRDSAVYFCASGFPAGLAGGTTDTQYFGPGTRLTVL.

The CDR3 nucleotides read TGTGCCAGCAGTTCCCCGACGGGAGGCTACAATGAGCAGTTCTTC. It yields the protein CASSSPTGGYNEQFF. J is TRBJ2-1 and V is TRBV28; 7 nucleotides line up with TRBD2. Germline-derived CDR1 and CDR2 are MDHEN and SYDVKM. This CDR3 comprises 15 residues. Unmatched junction bases numbered 6, after V lost 4 bases and J lost 3 bases.